Here is one T cell receptor beta chain with its context. Its antigen is currently unknown. The junction shows a germline mismatch at one end, possibly a read error. This CDR3 comprises 14 residues. Germline CDR1 reads MNHNY; CDR2 reads SVGAGI (reference sequence). The data belong to a study of tumor-infiltrating lymphocytes in primary liver carcinoma. Starting material for RNA and DNA co-extraction consisted of about 20-32 mg of unsorted bulk tissue. Priming with a constant-region primer yielded TCR beta cDNA from 500 ng total RNA. For TCR beta, libraries were produced by three nested multiplex PCR rounds using slightly modified ARM-PCR. Researchers ran the first two PCR rounds for roughly 11 cycles each with TRBV1-TRBV30 forward primers and a C-beta reverse primer. Each CDR3 protein gets one entry after TCRdb re-called the multiplex PCR reads with MiXCR. The sample holds approximately 120,000 distinct CDR3 sequences; 50% to 80% are singletons and the top ten take approximately 8.9%.

Findings and limits, study-wide: Tumors reached a significantly greater top-250-clone fraction than blood did (p = 0.039). Pairs of tumor regions overlapped more than tumor-adjacent and tumor-blood pairs did.

The chain recombines TRBV6-6 with TRBJ2-7; TRBD2 matches at 8 bases. Material for sequencing was liver tumor tissue from sampling region 3. Indicated subset: tumor region T3, left-lateral pole. This receptor was taken from a woman aged 60-75 years with primary liver carcinoma and hepatitis B virus infection. For the CDR3, the DNA is TGTGCCAACAGTACAGCGGGAGTGGACTACGAGCAGTACTTC. It is translated as CANSTAGVDYEQYF.